This is a list of T cell receptor beta chains from one sample in a study of T cells in localized non-small cell lung cancer. Sequencing used immunoSEQ multiplex PCR; TCRdb keeps in-frame clones, though not all of them. In the table there are about 43,000 clones, roughly 90% of which are singletons. The starting material was PBMCs, obtained before any cancer treatment. The receptors were sampled from a woman between 35 and 75 years old with stage II lung adenocarcinoma. CDR3s include the opening cysteine and the closing phenylalanine or tryptophan. The D gene is left open where the match is weak. Only part of the rows carry a size: once, few, many, or a class if the clone is expanded.

d_call	v_call	clone_size	j_call	cdr3_aa	cdr3_nt
-	TRBV9	-	TRBJ2-2	CASSVAPLSNTGELFF	TGTGCCAGCAGCGTAGCACCCCTTTCGAACACCGGGGAGCTGTTTTTT
-	TRBV6-1	few	TRBJ1-5	CASRRQVNSNQPQHF	TGTGCCAGCAGGCGACAGGTTAATAGCAATCAGCCCCAGCATTTT
-	TRBV9	-	TRBJ2-1	CASSVGWGGIDEQFF	TGTGCCAGCAGCGTAGGGTGGGGGGGCATCGATGAGCAGTTCTTC
-	TRBV5-4	-	TRBJ2-7	CASSYTPGRLYEQYF	TGTGCCAGCAGCTATACTCCGGGACGACTCTACGAGCAGTACTTC
TRBD2	TRBV29-1	-	TRBJ2-7	CSVGLAGSLEQYF	TGCAGCGTTGGACTAGCGGGCTCTCTCGAGCAGTACTTC
TRBD1	TRBV5-6	-	TRBJ2-7	CASSLVPIYRGPDEQYF	TGTGCCAGCAGCTTGGTCCCAATCTACAGGGGGCCGGACGAGCAGTACTTC
-	TRBV28	-	TRBJ2-3	CASSTRAPYNSDTQYF	TGTGCCAGCAGTACCAGGGCCCCATACAATTCAGATACGCAGTATTTT
-	TRBV19	-	TRBJ2-2	CASSIERAGELFF	TGTGCCAGTAGTATAGAAAGGGCCGGGGAGCTGTTTTTT
-	TRBV7-9	-	TRBJ1-1	CASTKSSAANTEAFF	TGTGCCAGCACGAAATCCTCCGCAGCGAACACTGAAGCTTTCTTT
TRBD2	TRBV6-1	-	TRBJ2-7	CASRGLAGEPEQYF	TGTGCCAGCAGGGGACTAGCGGGAGAGCCAGAGCAGTACTTC
-	TRBV6-1	-	TRBJ2-4	CASSVVGGKNIQYF	TGTGCCAGCAGTGTGGTGGGGGGTAAAAACATTCAGTACTTC
-	TRBV9	-	TRBJ1-1	CASSARTVNTEAFF	TGTGCCAGCAGCGCCCGGACGGTGAACACTGAAGCTTTCTTT
-	TRBV4-1	-	TRBJ2-6	CASSQVSVSGANVLTF	TGCGCCAGCAGCCAAGTTTCCGTCTCTGGGGCCAACGTCCTGACTTTC
-	TRBV28	-	TRBJ2-7	CASSLLGTGYEQYF	TGTGCCAGCAGTTTGCTTGGGACCGGGTACGAGCAGTACTTC
TRBD2	TRBV5-4	-	TRBJ2-2	CASSLPGVAGTGELFF	TGTGCCAGCAGCTTACCCGGGGTAGCGGGAACCGGGGAGCTGTTTTTT
-	TRBV25-1	once	TRBJ1-2	CASSEYNAYGYTF	TGTGCCAGCAGTGAGTACAACGCTTATGGCTACACCTTC
-	TRBV7-2	-	TRBJ1-1	CASSRRVNTEAFF	TGTGCCAGCAGTAGGCGAGTGAACACTGAAGCTTTCTTT
-	TRBV19	-	TRBJ2-7	CASSTSYPGTPSYEQYF	TGTGCCAGTAGTACCAGTTATCCTGGGACACCCTCCTACGAGCAGTACTTC
TRBD1	TRBV2	-	TRBJ2-7	CASGYRGGQTDFRF	TGTGCCAGTGGTTATCGTGGGGGACAGACCGACTTCCGCTTC
-	TRBV2	-	TRBJ1-2	CASPGGGVGNYGYTF	TGTGCCAGCCCCGGCGGGGGGGTAGGGAACTATGGCTACACCTTC
-	TRBV29-1	-	TRBJ1-4	CSVVSGANEKLFF	TGCAGCGTTGTTTCGGGGGCTAATGAAAAACTGTTTTTT
-	TRBV6-5	once	TRBJ1-1	CASSYSGGLNTEAFF	TGTGCCAGCAGTTACTCGGGGGGGTTGAACACTGAAGCTTTCTTT
-	TRBV15	-	TRBJ1-2	CATSSSGYYGYTF	TGTGCCACCAGCAGTTCCGGGTACTATGGCTACACCTTC
-	TRBV28	-	TRBJ1-2	CASNKQSYYGYTF	TGTGCCAGCAACAAACAGTCCTACTATGGCTACACCTTC
TRBD2	TRBV29-1	once	TRBJ2-5	CSVRTSGIRETQYF	TGCAGCGTTAGGACTAGCGGGATACGCGAGACCCAGTACTTC
-	TRBV18	-	TRBJ2-5	CASSPRLGEETQYF	TGTGCCAGCTCACCACGTCTAGGGGAAGAGACCCAGTACTTC
-	TRBV7-3	-	TRBJ2-2	CASSLSSGDTGELFF	TGTGCCAGCAGCTTAAGTTCAGGGGACACCGGGGAGCTGTTTTTT
-	TRBV29-1	-	TRBJ1-1	CSVMRTEAFF	TGCAGCGTTATGAGGACTGAAGCTTTCTTT
TRBD2	TRBV7-6	-	TRBJ2-3	CASSLRLAGGTDTQYF	TGTGCCAGCAGCTTACGACTAGCGGGAGGCACAGATACGCAGTATTTT
-	TRBV28	-	TRBJ2-5	CASSSKLGGRAETQYF	TGTGCCAGCAGTTCAAAACTCGGGGGAAGGGCAGAGACCCAGTACTTC
TRBD2	TRBV19	-	TRBJ2-3	CASSIVPRGGLVFADTQYF	TGTGCCAGTAGTATAGTACCGCGGGGGGGACTAGTTTTCGCAGATACGCAGTATTTT
-	TRBV5-4	-	TRBJ2-2	CASSLKTGRGNTGELFF	TGTGCCAGCAGCTTGAAGACAGGGCGGGGGAACACCGGGGAGCTGTTTTTT
TRBD1	TRBV6-4	-	TRBJ2-3	CASRRQGTDTQYF	TGTGCCAGCAGAAGACAGGGGACCGATACGCAGTATTTT
TRBD2	TRBV10-1	-	TRBJ2-1	CASSEAEGGGWNEQFF	TGCGCCAGCAGTGAGGCGGAGGGCGGGGGATGGAATGAGCAGTTCTTC